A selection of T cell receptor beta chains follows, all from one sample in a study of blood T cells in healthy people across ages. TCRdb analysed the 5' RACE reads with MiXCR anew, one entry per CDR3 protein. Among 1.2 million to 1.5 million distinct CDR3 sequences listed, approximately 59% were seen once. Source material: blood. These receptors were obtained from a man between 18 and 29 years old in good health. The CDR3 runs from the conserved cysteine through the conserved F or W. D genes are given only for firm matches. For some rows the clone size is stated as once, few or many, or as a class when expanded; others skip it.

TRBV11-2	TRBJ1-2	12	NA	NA	TGTGCCAGCAGCTTAGAGAGTTCTGGCTACACCTTC	CASSLESSGYTF
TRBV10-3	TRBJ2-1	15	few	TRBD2	TGTGCCATCAACCCACTAGCGGGAGGGGTCAATGAGCAGTTCTTC	CAINPLAGGVNEQFF
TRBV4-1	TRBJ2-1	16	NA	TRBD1	TGCGCCAGCAGCCATGCCCAGGGGGCGGGGAAAGAGACCCAGTTCTTC	CASSHAQGAGKETQFF
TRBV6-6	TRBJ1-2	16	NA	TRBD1	TGTGCCAGCAGTTACTCTCCGGGACAGAGGGAATATGGCTACACCTTC	CASSYSPGQREYGYTF
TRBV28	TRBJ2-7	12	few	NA	TGTGCCAGCAGGCGGATATCCTACGAGCAGTACTTC	CASRRISYEQYF
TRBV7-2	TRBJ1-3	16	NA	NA	TGTGCCAGCAGCTTCGGCAGGGTTGCGTCTGGAAACACCATATATTTT	CASSFGRVASGNTIYF
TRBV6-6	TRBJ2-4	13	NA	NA	TGTGCCAGCAGTTTTTTTGTGGGTGACATTCAGTACTTC	CASSFFVGDIQYF
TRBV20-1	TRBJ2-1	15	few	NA	TGCAGTGCCACCGATCTAGTCGGGTCCTACAATGAGCAGTTCTTC	CSATDLVGSYNEQFF
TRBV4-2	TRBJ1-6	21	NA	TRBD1	TGTGCCTGCAGCCAAGATCGGGGACAGGGATATTCCTCCTCCTATAATTCACCCCTCCACTTT	CACSQDRGQGYSSSYNSPLHF
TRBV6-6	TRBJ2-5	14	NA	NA	TGTGCCAGCACCGACGCAGGGGTCTTGGAGACCCAGTACTTC	CASTDAGVLETQYF
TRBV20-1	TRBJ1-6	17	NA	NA	TGCAGTGCTAGAAATTCGCATGCGGACACCGATAATTCACCCCTCCACTTT	CSARNSHADTDNSPLHF
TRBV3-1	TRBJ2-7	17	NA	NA	TGTGCCAGCAGCCCACACCACCCGGGCACAGGATCCTACGAGCAGTACTTC	CASSPHHPGTGSYEQYF
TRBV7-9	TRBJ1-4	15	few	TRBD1	TGTGCCAGCAGCTTATGGGACAGCGAAAATGAAAAACTGTTTTTT	CASSLWDSENEKLFF
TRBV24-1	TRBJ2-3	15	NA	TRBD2	TGTGCCACCAGTGAAAGCGGGAGTGGAGCAGATACGCAGTATTTT	CATSESGSGADTQYF
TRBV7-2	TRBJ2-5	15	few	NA	TGTGCCAGCAGTTACGGATGGCGTCAAGGGGAGACCCAGTACTTC	CASSYGWRQGETQYF
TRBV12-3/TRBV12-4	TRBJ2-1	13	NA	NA	TGTGCCAGCAATCCTTCGGGTCACAATGAGCAGTTCTTC	CASNPSGHNEQFF
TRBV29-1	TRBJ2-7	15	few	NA	TGCAGCGTTCTCCACAACCGTAGAGGGATCTACGAGCAGTACTTC	CSVLHNRRGIYEQYF
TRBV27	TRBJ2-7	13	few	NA	TGTGCCAGCAGTTTAGCTCGGGTGGGCGAGCAGTACTTC	CASSLARVGEQYF
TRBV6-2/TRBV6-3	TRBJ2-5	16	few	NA	TGTGCCAGCAGTCCATTCCGGGACGCCGTTCTGGAGACCCAGTACTTC	CASSPFRDAVLETQYF
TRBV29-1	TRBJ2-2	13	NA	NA	TGCAGCGTTCTGGAAGCAGACACCGGGGAGCTGTTTTTT	CSVLEADTGELFF
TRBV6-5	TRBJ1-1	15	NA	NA	TGTGCCAGCAGTTACCGAACGGCTCTGAACACTGAAGCTTTCTTT	CASSYRTALNTEAFF
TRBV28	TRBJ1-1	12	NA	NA	TGTGCCAGCAGCCCCCCCGGACTTGAAGCTTTCTTT	CASSPPGLEAFF
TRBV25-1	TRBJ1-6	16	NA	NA	TGTGCCAGCAGTGGCGGACAACGGACATCGGGTACACCCCTCCACTTT	CASSGGQRTSGTPLHF
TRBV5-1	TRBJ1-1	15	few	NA	TGCGCCAGCAGCTTAACAGGCCCAACGAACACTGAAGCTTTCTTT	CASSLTGPTNTEAFF
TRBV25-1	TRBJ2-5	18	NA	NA	TGTGCCAGCAGTTGGGAGGGGACACCCAGCTCGGGACAAGAGACCCAGTACTTC	CASSWEGTPSSGQETQYF
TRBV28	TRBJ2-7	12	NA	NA	TGTGCCAGCAGTCCCCACATATACGAGCAGTACTTC	CASSPHIYEQYF
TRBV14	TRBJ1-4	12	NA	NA	TGTGCCAGCAGACACCGTAATGAAAAACTGTTTTTT	CASRHRNEKLFF